The rows below give T cell receptor beta chains drawn from one sample of a study of graft-versus-host responses after intestinal transplantation. TCRdb's copy holds only in-frame clones and misses some; the assay was immunoSEQ multiplex PCR. The table records over 20,000 clones, about 40% of them present only once. The starting material was alloreactive CD4+ T cells from a mixed lymphocyte reaction culture, obtained before intestinal transplant. The origin of the receptors is a human patient who received an intestinal transplant. Both conserved end residues are part of each CDR3. Fields, in order: V gene, D gene, clone size, J gene, CDR3 DNA, CDR3 protein. A D gene is named only where the DNA matches it firmly. Only some rows state a clone size, as once, few, many or a class for expanded clones.

V gene: TRBV30; D gene: -; clone size: -; J gene: TRBJ1-2; CDR3 DNA: TGTGCCTGGAGTTGGGGGGGGACGGGCTACACCTTC; CDR3 protein: CAWSWGGTGYTF
V gene: TRBV2; D gene: TRBD1; clone size: -; J gene: TRBJ1-6; CDR3 DNA: TGTGCCAGCAGTCTATCCGGGACAGGCCTGCCTAATTCACCCCTCCACTTT; CDR3 protein: CASSLSGTGLPNSPLHF
V gene: TRBV6-5; D gene: -; clone size: few; J gene: TRBJ1-1; CDR3 DNA: TGTGCCAGCAGTTACGGGACATTCAATGAAGCTTTCTTT; CDR3 protein: CASSYGTFNEAFF
V gene: TRBV9; D gene: -; clone size: -; J gene: TRBJ2-7; CDR3 DNA: TGTGCCAGCAGCGTTACTCCGATCTCCTACGAGCAGTACTTC; CDR3 protein: CASSVTPISYEQYF
V gene: TRBV10-3; D gene: TRBD2; clone size: few; J gene: TRBJ2-7; CDR3 DNA: TGTGCCATCAGGGCGGGACTAGCGGGGGCCTACGAGCAGTACTTC; CDR3 protein: CAIRAGLAGAYEQYF
V gene: TRBV5-4; D gene: -; clone size: -; J gene: TRBJ2-5; CDR3 DNA: TGTGCCAGCAGCTTGGACAGGGAGACCCAGTACTTC; CDR3 protein: CASSLDRETQYF
V gene: TRBV4-2; D gene: -; clone size: few; J gene: TRBJ1-2; CDR3 DNA: TGTGCCAGCAGCCAAGTACAGGAATTCGCTGGCTACACCTTC; CDR3 protein: CASSQVQEFAGYTF
V gene: TRBV2; D gene: -; clone size: few; J gene: TRBJ1-2; CDR3 DNA: TGTGCCAGCGTGGAGCCGATCCACTATGGCTACACCTTC; CDR3 protein: CASVEPIHYGYTF
V gene: TRBV18; D gene: TRBD2; clone size: -; J gene: TRBJ2-3; CDR3 DNA: TGTGCCAGCTCACGCGTAGCGGGGACAACAGATACGCAGTATTTT; CDR3 protein: CASSRVAGTTDTQYF
V gene: TRBV7-6; D gene: TRBD2; clone size: few; J gene: TRBJ2-6; CDR3 DNA: TGTGCCAGCAGCTTAGCCGGGGGGTCTGGGGCCAACGTCCTGACTTTC; CDR3 protein: CASSLAGGSGANVLTF
V gene: TRBV9; D gene: TRBD1; clone size: -; J gene: TRBJ2-3; CDR3 DNA: TGTGCCAGCAGCGTCTTAAGCCGACAGGGGGGCACGCAGTATTTT; CDR3 protein: CASSVLSRQGGTQYF
V gene: TRBV7-2; D gene: TRBD2; clone size: once; J gene: TRBJ2-2; CDR3 DNA: TGTGCCAGCAGCTTTGCGGGAGGGGGAACCGGGGAGCTGTTTTTT; CDR3 protein: CASSFAGGGTGELFF
V gene: TRBV7-3; D gene: TRBD2; clone size: few; J gene: TRBJ2-5; CDR3 DNA: TGTGCCAGCAGCTTCGCGGGGGGGCCCCTCGAGACCCAGTACTTC; CDR3 protein: CASSFAGGPLETQYF
V gene: TRBV7-2; D gene: TRBD2; clone size: -; J gene: TRBJ2-7; CDR3 DNA: TGTGCCAGCAGCTTCGCCTGGGGGTGGACTAGCGGGAAGTACGAGCAGTACTTC; CDR3 protein: CASSFAWGWTSGKYEQYF
V gene: TRBV5-1; D gene: -; clone size: -; J gene: TRBJ2-3; CDR3 DNA: TGCGCCAGCAGCTTGAGTGTGAGTACAGATACGCAGTATTTT; CDR3 protein: CASSLSVSTDTQYF
V gene: TRBV6-5; D gene: -; clone size: -; J gene: TRBJ1-6; CDR3 DNA: TGTGCCAGCAGTTACTCGGTCGGGAATTCACCCCTCCACTTT; CDR3 protein: CASSYSVGNSPLHF
V gene: TRBV5-1; D gene: -; clone size: few; J gene: TRBJ1-3; CDR3 DNA: TGCGCCAGCAGCTTGGCCTATCGCGAAACTGGAAACACCATATATTTT; CDR3 protein: CASSLAYRETGNTIYF
V gene: TRBV5-1; D gene: -; clone size: -; J gene: TRBJ2-7; CDR3 DNA: TGCGCCAGCAGCGCCGGGGCAGGGACTTCCTACGAGCAGTACTTC; CDR3 protein: CASSAGAGTSYEQYF
V gene: TRBV6-5; D gene: TRBD1; clone size: -; J gene: TRBJ1-6; CDR3 DNA: TGTGCCAGCAGTTACGACGGGACAGCCTATTCACCCCTCCACTTT; CDR3 protein: CASSYDGTAYSPLHF
V gene: TRBV6-1; D gene: -; clone size: once; J gene: TRBJ2-7; CDR3 DNA: TGTGCCAGCAGTGAGACCCAGGGGTCCGAGCAGTACTTC; CDR3 protein: CASSETQGSEQYF
V gene: TRBV6-1; D gene: TRBD2; clone size: -; J gene: TRBJ2-7; CDR3 DNA: TGTGCCAGCAGTAAGACTAGCGGGGAACCCTACGAGCAGTACTTC; CDR3 protein: CASSKTSGEPYEQYF
V gene: TRBV30; D gene: -; clone size: -; J gene: TRBJ2-7; CDR3 DNA: TGTGCCTGGAGGTCGGACAGAACCTACGAGCAGTACTTC; CDR3 protein: CAWRSDRTYEQYF
V gene: TRBV5-1; D gene: TRBD1; clone size: few; J gene: TRBJ2-7; CDR3 DNA: TGCGCCAGCAGCCACCAGACAGGGATCTACGAGCAGTACTTC; CDR3 protein: CASSHQTGIYEQYF
V gene: TRBV28; D gene: TRBD1; clone size: -; J gene: TRBJ2-2; CDR3 DNA: TGTGCCAGCAGTCGCCGGACAGGGAACACCGGGGAGCTGTTTTTT; CDR3 protein: CASSRRTGNTGELFF
V gene: TRBV6-5; D gene: -; clone size: -; J gene: TRBJ1-1; CDR3 DNA: TGTGCCAGCAGTTACTCCCGGACAGCAAACACTGAAGCTTTCTTT; CDR3 protein: CASSYSRTANTEAFF
V gene: TRBV18; D gene: -; clone size: few; J gene: TRBJ1-4; CDR3 DNA: TGTGCCAGCTCACCAGAGCTGGGGCGGAATGAAAAACTGTTTTTT; CDR3 protein: CASSPELGRNEKLFF
V gene: TRBV7-3; D gene: TRBD1; clone size: few; J gene: TRBJ2-5; CDR3 DNA: TGTGCCAGCAGCTTACAGGGGGCGCGGACGGAGACCCAGTACTTC; CDR3 protein: CASSLQGARTETQYF
V gene: TRBV9; D gene: TRBD2; clone size: few; J gene: TRBJ2-7; CDR3 DNA: TGTGCCAGCAGCATCGGGACTAGCTTCTCGTACGAGCAGTACTTC; CDR3 protein: CASSIGTSFSYEQYF
V gene: TRBV6-5; D gene: -; clone size: -; J gene: TRBJ1-3; CDR3 DNA: TGTGCCAGCAGTCAGACAGGCTCTGGAAACACCATATATTTT; CDR3 protein: CASSQTGSGNTIYF
V gene: TRBV30; D gene: -; clone size: -; J gene: TRBJ2-2; CDR3 DNA: TGTGCCTGGAGTGTAACACCCAGGGCCACCGGGGAGCTGTTTTTT; CDR3 protein: CAWSVTPRATGELFF
V gene: TRBV30; D gene: -; clone size: -; J gene: TRBJ1-1; CDR3 DNA: TGTGCCTGGAGTGGGGGAGGGACTGAAGCTTTCTTT; CDR3 protein: CAWSGGGTEAFF
V gene: TRBV7-2; D gene: -; clone size: -; J gene: TRBJ2-5; CDR3 DNA: TGTGCCAGCAGCTTTTTTAGCGCCGGCCAAGAGACCCAGTACTTC; CDR3 protein: CASSFFSAGQETQYF
V gene: TRBV4-1; D gene: -; clone size: few; J gene: TRBJ1-4; CDR3 DNA: TGCGCCAGCAGCCAAGGAAAAAGGGCGCAGGAGGCTAATGAAAAACTGTTTTTT; CDR3 protein: CASSQGKRAQEANEKLFF
V gene: TRBV18; D gene: -; clone size: -; J gene: TRBJ2-7; CDR3 DNA: TGTGCCAGCTCACCCGTTTATGGGGGGGCATGGAACGAGCAGTACTTC; CDR3 protein: CASSPVYGGAWNEQYF
V gene: TRBV19; D gene: TRBD1; clone size: -; J gene: TRBJ2-1; CDR3 DNA: TGTGCCAGTAGTGGACAGGGTGGGGGTGAGCAGTTCTTC; CDR3 protein: CASSGQGGGEQFF
V gene: TRBV2; D gene: TRBD1; clone size: medium-sized; J gene: TRBJ1-6; CDR3 DNA: TGTGCCGTATCCGGGACAGGGAATTCACCCCTCCACTTT; CDR3 protein: CAVSGTGNSPLHF
V gene: TRBV6-5; D gene: TRBD1; clone size: -; J gene: TRBJ1-2; CDR3 DNA: TGTGCCAGCCGAATCCTGGGACAGGGTAACTATGGCTACACCTTC; CDR3 protein: CASRILGQGNYGYTF
V gene: TRBV11-2; D gene: -; clone size: -; J gene: TRBJ1-6; CDR3 DNA: TGTGCCAGCAGCTCTCGGGGGGCATATAATTCACCCCTCCACTTT; CDR3 protein: CASSSRGAYNSPLHF
V gene: TRBV9; D gene: TRBD2; clone size: few; J gene: TRBJ2-3; CDR3 DNA: TGTGCCAGCAGCGTAGCGGGAGCGGGAGGGCCAGGAATAGGTACGCAGTATTTT; CDR3 protein: CASSVAGAGGPGIGTQYF
V gene: TRBV29-1; D gene: TRBD1; clone size: -; J gene: TRBJ1-1; CDR3 DNA: TGCAGCGTCGGGACAGGAAACACTGAAGCTTTCTTT; CDR3 protein: CSVGTGNTEAFF
V gene: TRBV9; D gene: TRBD1; clone size: few; J gene: TRBJ1-1; CDR3 DNA: TGTGCCAGCAGCGTAAACGGGGCAGGGGGGAACACTGAAGCTTTCTTT; CDR3 protein: CASSVNGAGGNTEAFF
V gene: TRBV15; D gene: -; clone size: few; J gene: TRBJ1-2; CDR3 DNA: TGTGCCACCAGTTTCGCAGGGAACTATGGCTACACCTTC; CDR3 protein: CATSFAGNYGYTF
V gene: TRBV11-2; D gene: -; clone size: few; J gene: TRBJ1-4; CDR3 DNA: TGTGCCAGCAGCTTACGGCAGTATGGGGCTCCAGGAAAACTGTTTTTT; CDR3 protein: CASSLRQYGAPGKLFF
V gene: TRBV2; D gene: -; clone size: -; J gene: TRBJ2-3; CDR3 DNA: TGTGCCAGCAGTTTAAGGGGTAGTTATCAGTGGGGTGCGACAGATACGCAGTATTTT; CDR3 protein: CASSLRGSYQWGATDTQYF
V gene: TRBV7-2; D gene: TRBD1; clone size: -; J gene: TRBJ2-7; CDR3 DNA: TGTGCCAGCAGCTTGACGGGACAGGTAATCTCCTACGAGCAGTACTTC; CDR3 protein: CASSLTGQVISYEQYF
V gene: TRBV1; D gene: -; clone size: -; J gene: TRBJ1-1; CDR3 DNA: TGCACCAGCAGCCGCTTGGGGGCGAACACTGAAGCTTTCTTT; CDR3 protein: CTSSRLGANTEAFF
V gene: TRBV6-1; D gene: TRBD2; clone size: medium-sized; J gene: TRBJ2-7; CDR3 DNA: TGTGCCAGCAGTGAACCGGGACTAACCGTCCACGAGCAGTACTTC; CDR3 protein: CASSEPGLTVHEQYF
V gene: TRBV6-5; D gene: -; clone size: -; J gene: TRBJ1-5; CDR3 DNA: TGTGCCAGCAGTCAGACCTTTCGGGATCAGCCCCAGCATTTT; CDR3 protein: CASSQTFRDQPQHF
V gene: TRBV23-1; D gene: -; clone size: -; J gene: TRBJ2-5; CDR3 DNA: TGCGCCAGCAGTCAATCTGGTAGCGCGGGGATCCAAGAGACCCAGTACTTC; CDR3 protein: CASSQSGSAGIQETQYF
V gene: TRBV7-9; D gene: TRBD1; clone size: few; J gene: TRBJ2-3; CDR3 DNA: TGTGCCAGCAGCACCAGGACAGGGTCAAGGTCGGCAGATACGCAGTATTTT; CDR3 protein: CASSTRTGSRSADTQYF
V gene: TRBV6-1; D gene: TRBD2; clone size: few; J gene: TRBJ2-3; CDR3 DNA: TGTGCCAGCACCCTAGCGGGGAGCACAGATACGCAGTATTTT; CDR3 protein: CASTLAGSTDTQYF
V gene: TRBV30; D gene: TRBD1; clone size: -; J gene: TRBJ1-2; CDR3 DNA: TGTGCCTGGAGTGATAGACCACAGGGGGTCGGTGGCTACACCTTC; CDR3 protein: CAWSDRPQGVGGYTF
V gene: TRBV7-3; D gene: TRBD2; clone size: -; J gene: TRBJ2-7; CDR3 DNA: TGTGCCAGCAGCTTAAGGGGTCTCGGCGGGGGGTCCTCCTACGAGCAGTACTTC; CDR3 protein: CASSLRGLGGGSSYEQYF
V gene: TRBV4-3; D gene: -; clone size: -; J gene: TRBJ2-2; CDR3 DNA: TGCGCCAGCAGCCCTCTCCCGGGACAAGACAACACCGGGGAGCTGTTTTTT; CDR3 protein: CASSPLPGQDNTGELFF
V gene: TRBV19; D gene: -; clone size: -; J gene: TRBJ1-2; CDR3 DNA: TGTGCCAGTATAGCGCTAGGACGGGGCTATGGCTACACCTTC; CDR3 protein: CASIALGRGYGYTF
V gene: TRBV6-5; D gene: -; clone size: -; J gene: TRBJ2-7; CDR3 DNA: TGTGCCAGCAGTTACTCTACTATCTCCTACGAGCAGTACTTC; CDR3 protein: CASSYSTISYEQYF
V gene: TRBV19; D gene: -; clone size: few; J gene: TRBJ2-3; CDR3 DNA: TGTGCCAGTAGTATTGGACGGGGGACAGATACGCAGTATTTT; CDR3 protein: CASSIGRGTDTQYF
V gene: TRBV7-2; D gene: TRBD1; clone size: few; J gene: TRBJ2-1; CDR3 DNA: TGTGCCAGCAGTTCAATCGCACAGGGGTTGGGCTCCTACAATGAGCAGTTCTTC; CDR3 protein: CASSSIAQGLGSYNEQFF
V gene: TRBV12-5; D gene: -; clone size: few; J gene: TRBJ2-5; CDR3 DNA: TGTGCTAGTGGTTTGGTATACCAGACGTCCGGGGCCCAGTACTTC; CDR3 protein: CASGLVYQTSGAQYF